A single T cell receptor beta chain is shown here with its context. The antigen is unknown. TCRdb itself ran the reads through MiXCR, one entry per CDR3 protein. The data hold 250,000 to 300,000 distinct CDR3 sequences, with over 20% observed a single time. The data were taken from a study of T cell repertoires in cytomegalovirus infection. Looking at the study overall: Evidence of both CMV infection and a matching HLA type came from public TCR beta signatures.

V lost 2 bases and J 4 bases, leaving 14 bases between the germline ends. The CDR3 runs 15 residues. Regarding the study as a whole: The ex vivo response was dominated by HLA-C-restricted CMV-specific TCR beta clonotypes. Adding up the frequency of public TCR beta families identified people who carried CMV plus the relevant HLA.

The chain recombines TRBV12-3 or TRBV12-4 with TRBJ1-2; the D gene is possibly TRBD1 (6 bases). The sequence derives from a human donor in good health (CMV status not recorded). Some clones in this sample may be carry-over from other donors' samples. Sample: PBMCs. The chain's CDR3 is CASSLRGAQVYGYTF. The CDR3 DNA reads TGTGCCAGCAGTTTAAGGGGGGCTCAGGTCTATGGCTACACCTTC.